This TCR beta chain appears in the sequencing data of a study of blood T cell repertoires in COVID-19. Clones were sequenced by immunoSEQ multiplex PCR, and TCRdb holds only the in-frame ones, with some missing. The sample yields 400,000 to 450,000 clones, about nine tenths seen once. CDR1 is LGHDT, CDR2 YNNKEL, per germline (reference sequence). The CDR3 covers 13 residues. Trimming shortened V by 3 bases and J by 6 bases, and 12 bases separated the two germline ends. The chain combines TRBV3-1 (or the pseudogene TRBV3-2) with TRBJ2-7; a weak D match, TRBD2 (6 bases). The source is a woman aged 25 to 39 with active or convalescent COVID-19. Specimen: peripheral blood. CDR3 sequence: CASSQAREREQYF. The CDR3 bases are TGTGCCAGCAGCCAGGCGCGGGAACGCGAGCAGTACTTC.